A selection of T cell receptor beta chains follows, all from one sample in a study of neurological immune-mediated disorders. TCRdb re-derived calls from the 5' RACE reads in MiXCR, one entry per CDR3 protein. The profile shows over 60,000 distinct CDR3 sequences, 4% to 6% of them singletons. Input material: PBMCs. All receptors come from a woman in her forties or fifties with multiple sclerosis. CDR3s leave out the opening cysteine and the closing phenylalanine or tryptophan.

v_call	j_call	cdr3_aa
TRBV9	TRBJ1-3	ASSVGDRGPGNTIY
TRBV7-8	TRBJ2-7	ASSRGGLVVYEQY
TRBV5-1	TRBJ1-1	ASSLGKTEAF
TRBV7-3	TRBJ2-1	ASSSTGTSHEQF
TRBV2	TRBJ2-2	ASSGSGPYTGELF
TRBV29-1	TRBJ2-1	SVGDTVSYNEQF
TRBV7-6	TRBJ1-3	ASSDRQGASSGNTIY
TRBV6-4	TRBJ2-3	ASSGSGGTDTQY
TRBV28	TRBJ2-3	ASSLFRTVDTQY
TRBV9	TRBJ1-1	ASSVDTGRSTEAF
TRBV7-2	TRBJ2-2	ASSLGRPGATGELF
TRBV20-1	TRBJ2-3	SASSPSITDTQY
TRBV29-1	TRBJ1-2	SVDSFGTGHGYT
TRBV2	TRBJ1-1	ASRGRDRTNTEAF
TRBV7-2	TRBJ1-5	ASSPYGQPQN
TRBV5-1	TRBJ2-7	ASSLGGKGWNEQY
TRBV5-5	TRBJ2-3	ASSPARGGVSTDTQY